This T cell receptor beta chain came from a study of cytomegalovirus exposure and HLA in healthy donors. V lost 7 bases to trimming and J lost 7 bases; unmatched junction nucleotides: 17. The CDR3 is 17 residues long. Germline CDR1 SEHNR, CDR2 FQNEAQ (reference sequence). PCR primers comprised 60 Vbeta and 13 Jbeta primers. Data came from immunoSEQ multiplex PCR; TCRdb stores just in-frame clones and leaves some out. The sample records roughly 250,000 clones, under 80% being singletons. The sequenced sample consisted of PBMCs. The chain combines TRBV7-9 with TRBJ2-2, with 8 bases identical to TRBD2. The receptor's source is a female donor in good health and CMV-seronegative. The CDR3 nucleotides read TGTGCCAGCACCGCAGAAAGCGGGAGCACGTTTGGCGGGGAGCTGTTTTTT. Amino acid sequence: CASTAESGSTFGGELFF.